This entry lists 14 T cell receptor beta chains sequenced from one sample in a study of T cell repertoires in cytomegalovirus infection. Each CDR3 protein is one row after TCRdb ran MiXCR on the reads. The sample lists around 530,000 distinct CDR3 sequences; around a quarter were seen once. The sample comprised PBMCs. The receptor set was obtained from a human donor in good health (CMV status not recorded). Some clones in this sample may be carry-over from other donors' samples.

Only a few counts were recorded for this clonotype. The gene calls are TRBV12-3 or TRBV12-4 and TRBJ1-2; 7 bases fit TRBD1. This CDR3 contains 14 residues. Trimming cost V 6 bases and J 5 bases; bases outside gene matches: 9. CDR3 DNA: TGTGCCAGCAGCCCGACAGGGCCCAGTTATGGCTACACCTTC. This codes for CASSPTGPSYGYTF.

The chain combines TRBV7-6 with TRBJ2-7; D might be TRBD2 (5 bases). CDR3 size: 15 residues. With 4 bases removed from V and 4 bases from J, the gap between germline ends came to 17 bases. The germline CDR1 and CDR2 sequences are SGHVS and FNYEAQ. The CDR3 DNA reads as TGTGCCAGCAGCTCTAGCCCCACCCGATCATACGAGCAGTACTTC. Protein product: CASSSSPTRSYEQYF.

The rearrangement links TRBV20-1 to TRBJ2-3; 9 nucleotides agree with TRBD2. From germline, CDR1 is DFQATT and CDR2 SNEGSKA (reference sequence). The CDR3 has 18 amino acids. Trimming cost V 6 bases and J 4 bases; bases outside gene matches: 20. Written as DNA, the CDR3 is TGCAGTGCCGTACCGCTGGTGGATAGCGGGAGTAGGGCAGATACGCAGTATTTT. Translating gives CSAVPLVDSGSRADTQYF.

This clonotype was observed a few times. The rearrangement uses TRBV7-6 and TRBJ1-5, with TRBD1 matching 7 bases. This CDR3 region has 14 residues. J gave up 4 bases and V 5 bases, and 5 bases lay outside the gene matches. Germline CDR1 is SGHVS and CDR2 is FNYEAQ. This chain's CDR3 is CASSAGGWNQPQHF. The CDR3 nucleotides are TGTGCCAGCAGCGCAGGGGGTTGGAATCAGCCCCAGCATTTT.

This clonotype came up a few times. The chain's CDR3 is CASSPRTDPTNEKLFF. The CDR3 DNA follows: TGTGCCAGCAGCCCAAGGACCGATCCAACTAATGAAAAACTGTTTTTT. The chain uses TRBV5-4 and TRBJ1-4; unclear D gene. The length of the CDR3 is 16 residues. The V end was cut by 4 bases, the J end by 0 bases, with 13 bases between. From germline, CDR1 is SGHNT and CDR2 YYREEE (reference sequence).

There are a few counts of this clonotype. The V call is TRBV11-3, the J call TRBJ2-7; no reliable D call. This CDR3 is built from 14 residues. V lost 8 bases and J 5 bases, leaving 19 bases between the germline ends. CDR1 is SGHNT, CDR2 YENEEA, per germline. Here the CDR3 DNA reads TGTGCCAGCTTGGCCCTGGAAGTTCATGACGAGCAGTACTTC. This codes for CASLALEVHDEQYF.

This clonotype came up many times. The gene calls are TRBV7-6 and TRBJ2-4; TRBD2 matches at 13 bases. The CDR3 consists of 16 residues. Germline V CDR1 and CDR2: SGHVS, FNYEAQ. Trimming took 5 bases from V and 9 from J; bases not matched to a gene: 10. The DNA of the CDR3 is TGTGCCAGCAGCCCCGGACTAGCGGGAGACAGTGGCATTCAGTACTTC. Protein: CASSPGLAGDSGIQYF.

J is TRBJ2-1 and V is TRBV2, with 11 bases lining up with TRBD2. The CDR3 has 15 amino acids. Germline loops: CDR1 SNHLY, CDR2 FYNNEI. Trimming at V came to 10 bases and at J to 6 bases, leaving 11 bases not matched to a gene. The CDR3 here is CATPGLAGISNEQFF. The CDR3 DNA is TGTGCCACCCCCGGACTAGCGGGTATATCCAATGAGCAGTTCTTC. The full variable domain, rest sourced from reference TRBV2 and TRBJ2-1, is EPEVTQTPSHQVTQMGQEVILRCVPISNHLYFYWYRQILGQKVEFLVSFYNNEISEKSEIFDDQFSVERPDGSNFTLKIRSTKLEDSAMYFCATPGLAGISNEQFFGPGTRLTVL.

A word on this clonotype: A clone one base away is much larger, so this may be a read error. V gene TRBV7-2 combines with J gene TRBJ2-7; maybe TRBD2 (5 bases). Trimming stripped 6 bases from V and 6 bases from J, with 15 bases between. Germline CDR1 is SGHTA and CDR2 is FQGNSA. This CDR3 comprises 13 residues. In DNA, the CDR3 is TGTGCCAGCAGGCCGAGAGGGAATGGCGAGCAGTACTTC. It yields the protein CASRPRGNGEQYF.

As to this clonotype: A junction end diverges from the germline sequence, so it may reflect a read error. The chain has TRBV5-4 and TRBJ2-5; D perhaps matches TRBD2 (5 bases). Germline V CDR1 and CDR2: SGHNT, YYREEE (reference sequence). The CDR3 totals 18 residues. The CDR3 DNA sequence: TGTGCCAGCAGCTTGGTCGGACTGGGAGAATGGTACCAAAAGACCCAGTACTTC. As protein: CASSLVGLGEWYQKTQYF.

The rearrangement uses TRBV5-6 and TRBJ2-1, with 8 nucleotides matching TRBD2. Germline V lookup: CDR1 SGHDT, CDR2 YYEEEE. The ends lost 4 bases at V and 6 bases at J; junction bases unmatched: 9. This CDR3 has 15 residues. The CDR3 reads CASSPSGSLLNEQFF. The CDR3 bases are TGTGCCAGCAGCCCGAGCGGGAGCCTTCTCAATGAGCAGTTCTTC.

V is TRBV29-1 and J is TRBJ1-2; 8 bases agree with TRBD1. CDR3 length: 13 amino acids. With V trimmed by 1 base and J by 8 bases, 6 bases remained unmatched. From germline, CDR1 is SQVTM and CDR2 ANQGSEA. This chain's CDR3 is CSVEGAGGTGYTF. In DNA, the CDR3 is TGCAGCGTTGAAGGGGCAGGGGGCACAGGCTACACCTTC.

The J gene is TRBJ1-4, the V gene TRBV2; D gene ambiguous. The CDR3 sequence is 13 residues long. In germline, CDR1 is SNHLY, CDR2 FYNNEI. V lost 3 bases, J lost 8 bases, and 10 bases lay in between. CDR3 DNA sequence: TGTGCCAGCAGTGATTTCCTTGGCGAAAAACTGTTTTTT. Protein product: CASSDFLGEKLFF.

The chain recombines TRBV2 with TRBJ2-7; 8 bases match TRBD2. The junction had 10 bases not matched to a gene; V was cut back by 6 bases and J by 6 bases. The germline gives CDR1 SNHLY, CDR2 FYNNEI. The CDR3 is 14 residues long. The CDR3 sequence: CASSRTSSGSEQYV. CDR3 sequence (DNA): TGTGCCAGCAGCCGGACTAGCTCTGGGAGCGAGCAGTACGTC.